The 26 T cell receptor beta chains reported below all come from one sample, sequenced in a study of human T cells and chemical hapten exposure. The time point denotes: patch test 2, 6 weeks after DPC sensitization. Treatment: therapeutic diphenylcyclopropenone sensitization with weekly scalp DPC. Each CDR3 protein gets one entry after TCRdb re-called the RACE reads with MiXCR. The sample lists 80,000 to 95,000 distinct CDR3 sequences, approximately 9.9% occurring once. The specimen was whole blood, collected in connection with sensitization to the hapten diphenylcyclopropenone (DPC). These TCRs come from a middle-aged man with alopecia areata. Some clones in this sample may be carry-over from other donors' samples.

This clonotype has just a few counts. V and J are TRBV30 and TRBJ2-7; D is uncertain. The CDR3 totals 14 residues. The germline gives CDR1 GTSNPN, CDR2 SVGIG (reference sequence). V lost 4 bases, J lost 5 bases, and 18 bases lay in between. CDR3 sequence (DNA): TGTGCCTGGACCCGGACGAAGGCGTCGAACGAGCAGTACTTC. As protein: CAWTRTKASNEQYF.

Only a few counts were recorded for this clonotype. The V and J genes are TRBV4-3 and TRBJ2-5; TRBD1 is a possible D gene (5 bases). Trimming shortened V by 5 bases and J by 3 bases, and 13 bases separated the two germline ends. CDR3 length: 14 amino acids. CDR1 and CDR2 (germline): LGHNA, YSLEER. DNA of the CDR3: TGCGCCAGCAGCTCCGGACAAGGAGAAGAGACCCAGTACTTC. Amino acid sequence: CASSSGQGEETQYF.

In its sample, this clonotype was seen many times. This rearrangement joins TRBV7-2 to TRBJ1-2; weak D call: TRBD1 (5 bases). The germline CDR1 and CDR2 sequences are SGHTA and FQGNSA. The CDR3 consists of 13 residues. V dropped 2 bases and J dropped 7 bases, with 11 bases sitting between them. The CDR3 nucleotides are TGTGCCAGCAGCTTATGGGGGATAGGTGGCTACACCTTC. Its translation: CASSLWGIGGYTF.

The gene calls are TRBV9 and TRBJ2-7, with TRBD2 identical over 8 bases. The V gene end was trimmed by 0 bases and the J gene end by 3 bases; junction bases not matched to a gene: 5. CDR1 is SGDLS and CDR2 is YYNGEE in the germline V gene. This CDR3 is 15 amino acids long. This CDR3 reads CASSVGDSGIYEQYF. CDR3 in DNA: TGTGCCAGCAGCGTAGGTGATAGCGGGATCTACGAGCAGTACTTC.

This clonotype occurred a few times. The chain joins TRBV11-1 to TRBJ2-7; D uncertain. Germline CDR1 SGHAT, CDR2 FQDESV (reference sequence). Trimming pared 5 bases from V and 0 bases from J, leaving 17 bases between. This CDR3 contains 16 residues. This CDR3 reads CASSPLAATSSYEQYF. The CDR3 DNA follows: TGTGCCAGCAGCCCCCTGGCCGCGACATCCTCCTACGAGCAGTACTTC.

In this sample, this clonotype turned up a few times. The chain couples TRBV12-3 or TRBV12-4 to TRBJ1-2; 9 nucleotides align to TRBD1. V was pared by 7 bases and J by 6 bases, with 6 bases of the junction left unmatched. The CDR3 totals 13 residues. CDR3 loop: CASTYRGQDGYTF. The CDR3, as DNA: TGTGCCAGCACTTACAGGGGGCAAGATGGCTACACCTTC.

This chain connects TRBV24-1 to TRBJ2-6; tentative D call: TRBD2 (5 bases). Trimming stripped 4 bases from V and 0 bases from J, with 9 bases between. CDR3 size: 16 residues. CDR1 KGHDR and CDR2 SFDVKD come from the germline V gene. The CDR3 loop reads CATSDPEGSGANVLTF. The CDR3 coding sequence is TGTGCCACCAGTGACCCTGAGGGCTCTGGGGCCAACGTCCTGACTTTC.

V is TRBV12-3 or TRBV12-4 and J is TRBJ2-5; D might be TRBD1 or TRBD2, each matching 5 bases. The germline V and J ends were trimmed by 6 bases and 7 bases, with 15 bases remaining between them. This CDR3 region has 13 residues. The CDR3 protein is CASSPGTLGTQYF. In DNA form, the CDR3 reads TGTGCCAGCAGCCCCGGGACCCTTGGGACCCAGTACTTC.

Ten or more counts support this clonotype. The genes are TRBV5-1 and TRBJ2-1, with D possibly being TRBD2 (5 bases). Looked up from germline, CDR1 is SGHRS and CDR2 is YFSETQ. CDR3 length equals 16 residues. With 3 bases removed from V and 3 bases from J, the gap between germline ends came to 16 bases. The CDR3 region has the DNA TGCGCCAGCAGCTCGGGCCGTAGAGGGTTCTACAATGAGCAGTTCTTC. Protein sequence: CASSSGRRGFYNEQFF.

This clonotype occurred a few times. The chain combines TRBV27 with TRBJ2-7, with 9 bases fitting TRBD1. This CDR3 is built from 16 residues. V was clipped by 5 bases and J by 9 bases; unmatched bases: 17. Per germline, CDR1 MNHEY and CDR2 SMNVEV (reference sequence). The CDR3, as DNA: TGTGCCAGCAGTCCTGCCCGGGACAGGGTTTTGGCTGCGCAGTACTTC. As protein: CASSPARDRVLAAQYF.

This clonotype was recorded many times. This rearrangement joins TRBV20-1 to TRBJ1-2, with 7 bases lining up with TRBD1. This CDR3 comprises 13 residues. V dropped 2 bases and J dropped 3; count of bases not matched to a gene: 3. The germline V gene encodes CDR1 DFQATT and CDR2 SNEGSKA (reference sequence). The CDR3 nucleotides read TGCAGTGCTAGACTCGACAGGGACTATGGCTACACCTTC. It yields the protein CSARLDRDYGYTF.

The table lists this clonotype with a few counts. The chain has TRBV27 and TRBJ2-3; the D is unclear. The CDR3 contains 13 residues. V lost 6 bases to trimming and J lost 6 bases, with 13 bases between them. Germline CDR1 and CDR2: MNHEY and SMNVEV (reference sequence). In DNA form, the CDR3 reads TGTGCCAGCAGGCCTACACCTCCCGATACGCAGTATTTT. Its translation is CASRPTPPDTQYF.

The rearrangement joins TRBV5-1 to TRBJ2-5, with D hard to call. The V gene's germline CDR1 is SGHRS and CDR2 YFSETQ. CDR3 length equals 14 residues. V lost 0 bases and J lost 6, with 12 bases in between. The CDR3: CASSLEGSPQTQYF. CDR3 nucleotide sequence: TGCGCCAGCAGCTTGGAGGGCAGTCCCCAGACCCAGTACTTC.

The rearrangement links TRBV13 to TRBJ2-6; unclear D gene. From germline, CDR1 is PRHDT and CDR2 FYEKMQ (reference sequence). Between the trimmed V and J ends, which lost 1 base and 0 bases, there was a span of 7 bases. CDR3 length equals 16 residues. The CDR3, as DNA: TGTGCCAGCAGCTTAGAAGGGTACTCTGGGGCCAACGTCCTGACTTTC. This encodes CASSLEGYSGANVLTF.

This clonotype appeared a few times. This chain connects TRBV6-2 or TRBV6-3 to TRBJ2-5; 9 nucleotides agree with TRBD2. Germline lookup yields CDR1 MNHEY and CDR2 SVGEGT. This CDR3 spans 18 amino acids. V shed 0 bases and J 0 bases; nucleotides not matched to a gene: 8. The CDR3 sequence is CASSYSDVAGVNQETQYF. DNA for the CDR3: TGTGCCAGCAGTTACTCCGACGTAGCGGGAGTGAACCAAGAGACCCAGTACTTC.

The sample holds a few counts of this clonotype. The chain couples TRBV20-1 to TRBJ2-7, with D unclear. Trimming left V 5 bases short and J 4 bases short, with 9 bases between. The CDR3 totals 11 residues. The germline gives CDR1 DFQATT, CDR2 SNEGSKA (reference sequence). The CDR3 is CSAPDVYEQYF. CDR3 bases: TGCAGTGCTCCCGACGTATACGAGCAGTACTTC.

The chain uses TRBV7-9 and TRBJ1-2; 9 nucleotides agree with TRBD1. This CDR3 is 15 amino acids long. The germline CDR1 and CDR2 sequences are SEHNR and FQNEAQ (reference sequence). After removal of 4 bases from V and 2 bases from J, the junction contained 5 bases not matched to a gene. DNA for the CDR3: TGTGCCAGCAGCTCACCCGGGACAGGGAACTATGGCTACACCTTC. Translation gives CASSSPGTGNYGYTF.

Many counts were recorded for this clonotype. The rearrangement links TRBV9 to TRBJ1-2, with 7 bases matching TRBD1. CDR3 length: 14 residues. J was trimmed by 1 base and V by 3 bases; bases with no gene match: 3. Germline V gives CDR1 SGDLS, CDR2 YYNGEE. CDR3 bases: TGTGCCAGCAGCGCGGGGACAGTTAACTATGGCTACACCTTC. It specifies CASSAGTVNYGYTF.

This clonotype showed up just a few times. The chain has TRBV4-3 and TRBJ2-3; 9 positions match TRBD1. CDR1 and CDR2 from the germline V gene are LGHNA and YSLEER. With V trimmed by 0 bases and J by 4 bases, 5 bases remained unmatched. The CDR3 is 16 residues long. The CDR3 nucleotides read TGCGCCAGCAGCCAAGATCGGAGGACAGGGGCAGATACGCAGTATTTT. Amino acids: CASSQDRRTGADTQYF.

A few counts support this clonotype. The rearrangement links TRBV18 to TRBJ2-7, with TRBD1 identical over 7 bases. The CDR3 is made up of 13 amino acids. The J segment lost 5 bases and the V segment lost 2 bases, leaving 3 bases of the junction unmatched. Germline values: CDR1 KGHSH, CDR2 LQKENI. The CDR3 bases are TGTGCCAGCTCACCAGGAACAGGGGACGAGCAGTACGTC. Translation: CASSPGTGDEQYV.

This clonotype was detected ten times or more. CDR3 region: CASSRQVGDTQYF. DNA of the CDR3: TGTGCCAGCAGCCGCCAAGTGGGCGATACGCAGTATTTT. The J gene is TRBJ2-3, the V gene TRBV14; D unclear. V lost 4 bases and J lost 6, with 11 bases in between. The CDR3 loop spans 13 amino acids. Germline CDR1 reads SGHDN; CDR2 reads FVKESK.

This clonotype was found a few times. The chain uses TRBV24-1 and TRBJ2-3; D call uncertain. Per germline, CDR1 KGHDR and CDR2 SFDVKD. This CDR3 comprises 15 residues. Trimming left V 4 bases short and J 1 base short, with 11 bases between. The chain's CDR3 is CATSDPSLGTDTQYF. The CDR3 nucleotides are TGTGCCACCAGTGACCCGAGCTTGGGCACAGATACGCAGTATTTT.

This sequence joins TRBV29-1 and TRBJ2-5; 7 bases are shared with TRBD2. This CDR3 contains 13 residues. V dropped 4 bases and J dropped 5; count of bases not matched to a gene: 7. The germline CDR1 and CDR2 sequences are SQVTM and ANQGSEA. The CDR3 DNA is TGCAGCGTTGTGTGGGCCGGGGGGGAGACCCAGTACTTC. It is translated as CSVVWAGGETQYF.

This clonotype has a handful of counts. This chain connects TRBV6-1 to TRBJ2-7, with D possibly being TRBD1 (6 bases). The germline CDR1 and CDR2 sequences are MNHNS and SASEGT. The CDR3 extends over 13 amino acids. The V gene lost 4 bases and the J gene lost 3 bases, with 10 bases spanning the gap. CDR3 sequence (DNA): TGTGCCAGCAGTGTCAACAGGGACTACGAGCAGTACTTC. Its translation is CASSVNRDYEQYF.

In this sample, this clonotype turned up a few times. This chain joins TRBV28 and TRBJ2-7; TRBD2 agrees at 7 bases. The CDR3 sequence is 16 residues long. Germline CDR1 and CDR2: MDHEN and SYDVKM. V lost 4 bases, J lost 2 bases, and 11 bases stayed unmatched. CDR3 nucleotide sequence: TGTGCCAGCAGTTCCCCGGGGCTAGCGGACCCCTACGAGCAGTACTTC. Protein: CASSSPGLADPYEQYF.

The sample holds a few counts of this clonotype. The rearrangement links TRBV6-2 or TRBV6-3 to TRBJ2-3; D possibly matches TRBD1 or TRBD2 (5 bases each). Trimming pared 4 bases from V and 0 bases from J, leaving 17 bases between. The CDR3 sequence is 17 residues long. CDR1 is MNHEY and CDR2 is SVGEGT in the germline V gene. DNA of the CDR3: TGTGCCAGCAGTTTGGGGGAAACCAGACAAAGCACAGATACGCAGTATTTT. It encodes CASSLGETRQSTDTQYF.